Ten or more counts support the clone carrying this T cell receptor beta chain. Its matching antigen is unknown. The CDR3 loop spans 16 amino acids. Germline V gene sequence: CDR1 SGHTA, CDR2 FQGNSA. Trimming removed 0 bases from V and 1 base from J, with 11 bases in between. TCR beta CDR3 region amplification was performed from RNA transcripts. The study used the HTBI primer set for a first-round RT-PCR of the TCR CDR3. Each CDR3 protein is one row after TCRdb ran MiXCR on the multiplex PCR reads. The sample carries about 500,000 distinct CDR3 sequences, about 16% recorded once. Ophthalmopathy cases met thresholds of Clinical Activity Score at least 3, NOSPECS grade at least 4 and duration under 3 months. This sample was included in a study of T cells in Graves' hyperthyroidism and ophthalmopathy. Study-wide results and caveats: Expanded thyroid clonotypes (above 0.001) were mostly also found in blood.

This clonotype was obtained from a woman under 40 with Graves' ophthalmopathy. This chain connects TRBV7-2 to TRBJ2-3; D possibly corresponds to TRBD2 (6 bases). The sample taken for sequencing was blood. CDR3 sequence reads: CASSLATGVGTDTQYF. CDR3 DNA sequence: TGTGCCAGCAGCTTAGCTACGGGAGTGGGCACAGATACGCAGTATTTT.